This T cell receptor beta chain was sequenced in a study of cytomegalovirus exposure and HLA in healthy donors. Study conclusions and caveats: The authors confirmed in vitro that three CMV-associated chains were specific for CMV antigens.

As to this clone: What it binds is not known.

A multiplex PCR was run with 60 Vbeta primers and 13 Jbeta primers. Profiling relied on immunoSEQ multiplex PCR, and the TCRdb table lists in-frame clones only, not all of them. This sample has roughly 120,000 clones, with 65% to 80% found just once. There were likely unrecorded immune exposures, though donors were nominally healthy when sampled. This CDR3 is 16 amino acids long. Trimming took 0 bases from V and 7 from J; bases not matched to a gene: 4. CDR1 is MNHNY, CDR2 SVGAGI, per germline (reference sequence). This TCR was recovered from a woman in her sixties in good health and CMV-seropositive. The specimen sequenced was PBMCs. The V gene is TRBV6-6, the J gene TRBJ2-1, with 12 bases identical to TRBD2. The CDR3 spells CASSYSASGRGNEQFF. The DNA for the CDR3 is TGTGCCAGCAGTTACTCGGCTAGCGGGAGGGGGAATGAGCAGTTCTTC.